Given below is one T cell receptor beta chain in context. As originally analysed: Nucleated cell number was recorded as an estimate derived from reference gene primer amplification. Profiling relied on immunoSEQ multiplex PCR, and the TCRdb table lists in-frame clones only, not all of them. V, J and clone size reflect that table, while D and trimming were determined from the DNA. The sample shows approximately 250,000 clones, 84% of them seen only once. The sample belongs to a study of blood T cell repertoires in COVID-19. Study in general: The United States, Italy and Spain supplied acute and convalescent COVID-19 samples. Sources were T cells, B-cell-depleted T cells, or PBMCs; the material itself was cDNA or gDNA.

CDR3 length: 14 residues. Germline V gene sequence: CDR1 ENHRY, CDR2 SYGVKD. V was shortened by 3 bases and J by 7 bases, with 12 bases between the two germline ends. The V and J genes are TRBV10-3 and TRBJ2-2, with D perhaps TRBD2 (5 bases). The specimen was peripheral blood. This TCR derives from a man between 50 and 59 years old with acute or convalescent COVID-19. CDR3 coding DNA: TGTGCCATCAGTGACGGGGTCTACGGCGGGGAGCTGTTTTTT. It codes for CAISDGVYGGELFF.